A single sample gave rise to the 8 T cell receptor beta chains below, sequenced in a study of OX40 agonist ivuxolimab in advanced cancers. Method: immunoSEQ multiplex PCR; TCRdb's copy keeps in-frame clones and lacks some. The sample contains 60,000 to 85,000 clones, approximately 82% of which appear only once. Material: CD4+ or CD8+ T cells sorted from blood, obtained in a trial of the OX40 agonist ivuxolimab. The receptors stem from an adult with an advanced solid tumor such as melanoma, head and neck, liver or kidney cancer.

The chain joins TRBV9 to TRBJ2-1, with TRBD2 matching 7 bases. The V gene end was trimmed by 0 bases and the J gene end by 0 bases; junction bases not matched to a gene: 9. The germline gives CDR1 SGDLS, CDR2 YYNGEE. This CDR3 is built from 18 residues. In nucleotides, the CDR3 is TGTGCCAGCAGCGTAGTCTCGGGAGGAATCAGCTCCTACAATGAGCAGTTCTTC. Amino acids: CASSVVSGGISSYNEQFF.

V usage is TRBV10-3 and J usage is TRBJ2-3; 8 bases match TRBD1. The CDR3 has 17 residues. The trim removed 7 bases at V and 1 base at J, leaving 13 bases unmatched. CDR1 ENHRY and CDR2 SYGVKD come from the germline V gene. The CDR3 DNA reads TGTGCCATCACTGACAGGGGACCCGAGGTGGGCACAGATACGCAGTATTTT. This translates into CAITDRGPEVGTDTQYF.

The J gene is TRBJ2-1, the V gene TRBV5-1; D unclear. The CDR3 length is 13 residues. V lost 5 bases to trimming and J lost 6 bases, with 12 bases between them. Looked up from germline, CDR1 is SGHRS and CDR2 is YFSETQ. The CDR3 spells CASSQTMINEQFF. The CDR3 region has the DNA TGCGCCAGCAGTCAAACTATGATCAATGAGCAGTTCTTC.

J is TRBJ1-5 and V is TRBV5-6, with D maybe TRBD1 (6 bases). Germline-derived CDR1 and CDR2 are SGHDT and YYEEEE. The V and J ends lost 5 bases and 2 bases respectively, with 11 bases between them. The CDR3 covers 14 residues. The CDR3 reads CASSQGPGNQPQHF. The CDR3 DNA is TGTGCCAGCAGTCAGGGGCCAGGCAATCAGCCCCAGCATTTT.

The CDR3: CASSLTTQTGTDTQYF. The CDR3, as DNA: TGTGCCAGCAGTTTAACCACACAGACCGGCACAGATACGCAGTATTTT. The chain joins TRBV6-4 to TRBJ2-3, with D unresolved. Germline lookup yields CDR1 MRHNA and CDR2 SNTAGT. This CDR3 has 16 residues. V was shortened by 5 bases and J by 1 base, with 16 bases between the two germline ends.

The chain carries TRBV2 and TRBJ2-5; D uncertain. With 6 bases removed from V and 8 bases from J, the gap between germline ends came to 7 bases. The CDR3 covers 10 residues. CDR1 is SNHLY and CDR2 is FYNNEI in the germline V gene. The CDR3 DNA follows: TGTGCCAGCAGGTCAGGCACCCAGTACTTC. This translates into CASRSGTQYF. The whole variable domain, remainder taken from reference TRBV2 and TRBJ2-5, is EPEVTQTPSHQVTQMGQEVILRCVPISNHLYFYWYRQILGQKVEFLVSFYNNEISEKSEIFDDQFSVERPDGSNFTLKIRSTKLEDSAMYFCASRSGTQYFGPGTRLLVL.

For this clone: In the same sample, other DNA sequences code for this CDR3. This rearrangement joins TRBV2 to TRBJ2-1; D uncertain. The CDR3 loop spans 11 amino acids. Trimming cost V 8 bases and J 4 bases, with 6 bases left between them. CDR1 is SNHLY, CDR2 FYNNEI, per germline. The CDR3 coding sequence is TGTGCCAGCGCCGGATACAATGAGCAGTTCTTC. This encodes CASAGYNEQFF.

This sequence joins TRBV5-1 and TRBJ1-5, with a tentative D call TRBD1 (5 bases). Trimming removed 4 bases from V and 1 base from J, with 18 bases in between. Looked up from germline, CDR1 is SGHRS and CDR2 is YFSETQ. The CDR3 has 17 residues. The CDR3, as DNA: TGCGCCAGCAGCCGATTCCCCCGGGGGGAGAGCAATCAGCCCCAGCATTTT. Its translation is CASSRFPRGESNQPQHF.